The present TCR beta chain was sequenced within a study of blood T cell repertoires in COVID-19 (dated by TCRdb to about 2020). For the study in its entirety: Collaborator samples came from the United States, Italy and Spain and covered acute and convalescent phases of COVID-19. Nearly every sample came with metadata listing a de-identified subject ID, COVID-19 status, age in years and sex. The samples were drawn from two sources: the first 160 participants of the ongoing ImmuneRACE study, and 1,254 subjects contributed by 6 global collaborators. HLA class I and class II types, where available, came from metadata supplied by the sample provider rather than from assay-based typing. Subjects who had been exposed to COVID-19, were actively infected with it, or had recovered from it provided the deeply sampled blood TCRbeta repertoires that made up the dataset. The material from the prospective study consisted of cDNA or gDNA derived from T cells, B-cell-depleted T cells, or PBMCs. A freely available public database, intended as a resource for researchers studying the immune response to SARS-CoV-2, is where the repertoires were released. Beyond this particular receptor, the publication reports: The quantity of clinical and demographic metadata differed by source and by participant and was supplied without curation.

This clone was seen a few times. The antigen it binds to is not known. No base quality information exists; no much larger clone differs at one position. In the prospective study, participants were 18 to 89 years old, resided in fewer than 25 geographic areas of the United States, and were enrolled through a virtual design. To assign participants to cohorts, the prospective study relied on clinical history that participants themselves reported in a screening survey and a study questionnaire. A participant counted as exposed if, within 2 weeks of entering the study, that participant had been in contact with someone who had a PCR-confirmed or clinician-diagnosed COVID-19 case. In the prospective study, mobile phlebotomists collected whole blood, serum and a nasopharyngeal or oropharyngeal swab from each participant. Prospective study participants could optionally give additional blood draws and questionnaires over a roughly 2-month period. Prospective study blood samples were shipped either frozen or at room temperature before DNA extraction.

The junction shows trimming of 2 bases on V and 3 bases on J, and the gene matches do not reach 12 bases of it. Looking up the germline V gene yields CDR1 SGHTA and CDR2 FQGNSA. The CDR3 sequence holds 18 residues, the cysteine and phenylalanine included. The retained sequence is limited to the CDR3, 54 bases, with the frame set at the first base. TCRbeta CDR3 regions were amplified from genomic DNA by means of the immunoSEQ Assay, a bias-controlled multiplex PCR. As for the authors' bioinformatics: Nucleated cell counts per sample were estimated from amplification of reference gene primers within the assay. To quantify the absolute abundance of each unique TCRbeta CDR3 rearrangement, sequence reads were collapsed and filtered. For each sample, productive Simpson clonality was calculated by taking the square root of Simpson's diversity index across productive rearrangements. In TCRdb, the immuneACCESS table is reduced to in-frame sequences with V and J assigned. These tables do not hold every clone; where another copy was compared, an unresolved V gene accounts for under half, and the others remain unexplained. Clonal size and the V and J genes are those of that table, whereas D and trimming came from the DNA. In this sample the table shows 140,000 to 150,000 clones, 84% of which occur a single time. The ten most abundant clones make up 5.8% of the sample.

The sequence came from a woman aged 45-60 years who had been exposed to COVID-19. Sequencing was performed on PBMCs or T cells enriched from blood (not recorded which). The chain is assembled from TRBV7-2 and TRBJ2-2, with TRBD2 matching 7 junction bases. In nucleotides, the sequence is TGTGCCAGCAGCTTACTCGCGGGAGTCGTTCGCGACACCGGGGAGCTGTTTTTT. This sequence encodes CASSLLAGVVRDTGELFF.